A selection of T cell receptor beta chains follows, all from one sample in a study of long-term antiretroviral therapy in people with HIV. Here immunoSEQ multiplex PCR was the method, and the copy in TCRdb shows in-frame clones only, minus some. In the table there are 20,000 or so clones, 76% of which are singletons. The sequences come from unsorted PBMCs, collected 0.5 years before starting antiretroviral therapy. The receptors were gathered from a woman between 45 and 60 years old with HIV. CDR3s include the opening cysteine and the closing phenylalanine or tryptophan. D genes are given only for firm matches. Clone size appears in some rows only: once, few, many, or a class for an expanded clone.

>.|TRBV27|TRBJ2-2|.
CASSLPGRNGELFF
TGTGCCAGCAGTTTACCGGGTCGAAACGGGGAGCTGTTTTTT
>.|TRBV6-5|TRBJ1-2|.
CASSYDRNYGYTF
TGTGCCAGCAGTTACGACAGGAACTATGGCTACACCTTC
>.|TRBV6-1|TRBJ1-6|.
CASSEYLSPSNSPLHF
TGTGCCAGCAGTGAATACCTCTCCCCTAGTAACTCACCCCTCCACTTT
>once|TRBV4-1|TRBJ1-4|.
CASSLRAGPINEKLFF
TGCGCCAGCAGCCTCAGGGCCGGGCCAATTAATGAAAAACTGTTTTTT
>.|TRBV7-9|TRBJ1-5|TRBD1
CASSSTGGNQPQHF
TGTGCCAGCAGCTCTACAGGGGGTAATCAGCCCCAGCATTTT
>.|TRBV7-9|TRBJ1-4|.
CASSLHFRGEGEKLFF
TGTGCCAGCAGCTTACATTTCAGGGGCGAGGGAGAAAAACTGTTTTTT
>.|TRBV2|TRBJ1-4|.
CASSGTGGKLFF
TGTGCCAGCAGTGGAACAGGCGGAAAACTGTTTTTT
>.|TRBV29-1|TRBJ1-4|TRBD1
CSVTGQGSNEKLFF
TGCAGCGTTACAGGACAGGGCAGCAATGAAAAACTGTTTTTT
>.|TRBV27|TRBJ2-3|TRBD1
CASSLQQGSDTQYF
TGTGCCAGCAGTTTACAACAGGGGTCAGATACGCAGTATTTT
>.|TRBV6-5|TRBJ1-6|.
CASSYGGVGYNSPLHF
TGTGCCAGCAGTTACGGGGGGGTAGGATATAATTCACCCCTCCACTTT
>.|TRBV2|TRBJ2-1|TRBD2
CASETSGGFNINEQFF
TGTGCCAGTGAGACTAGCGGGGGGTTCAATATAAATGAGCAGTTCTTC
>.|TRBV5-1|TRBJ2-3|TRBD2
CASSLSRGGRDTQYF
TGCGCCAGCAGCTTGTCGCGGGGGGGCCGAGATACGCAGTATTTT
>.|TRBV19|TRBJ2-3|.
CASSIGGARADTQYF
TGTGCCAGTAGTATTGGGGGGGCGCGGGCAGATACGCAGTATTTT
>.|TRBV11-3|TRBJ2-1|.
CASSSHRGNEQFF
TGTGCCAGCAGCTCCCATAGGGGTAATGAGCAGTTCTTC
>once|TRBV6-1|TRBJ1-1|.
CASSEVLNTEAFF
TGTGCCAGCAGTGAGGTACTGAACACTGAAGCTTTCTTT
>.|TRBV25-1|TRBJ1-5|TRBD1
CASSADDRGFDQPQHF
TGTGCCAGCAGTGCAGATGACAGGGGGTTCGATCAGCCCCAGCATTTT
>.|TRBV5-1|TRBJ2-5|.
CASSLAQGRQETQYF
TGCGCCAGCAGCTTGGCCCAGGGGCGCCAAGAGACCCAGTACTTC
>.|TRBV5-1|TRBJ2-2|.
CASSLQTGFGELFF
TGCGCCAGCAGCTTGCAAACAGGGTTCGGGGAGCTGTTTTTT
>once|TRBV11-2|TRBJ2-3|TRBD2
CASSSGRGGRTDTQYF
TGTGCCAGCAGTTCGGGGCGGGGGGGACGCACAGATACGCAGTATTTT
>.|TRBV2|TRBJ1-1|.
CASSVGGGAFF
TGTGCCAGCAGTGTGGGGGGAGGCGCTTTCTTT
>.|TRBV7-7|TRBJ2-7|TRBD1
CASSPRDRGPKSLYF
TGTGCCAGCAGCCCCCGGGACAGGGGGCCTAAGAGTCTGTACTTC
>.|TRBV7-9|TRBJ1-1|.
CASSSRTVTEAFF
TGTGCCAGCAGCTCCCGGACGGTTACTGAAGCTTTCTTT
>.|TRBV5-1|TRBJ1-3|.
CASSPGSSGNTIYF
TGCGCCAGCAGCCCAGGCAGCTCTGGAAACACCATATATTTT
>.|TRBV5-8|TRBJ1-5|.
CASSLKNQPQHF
TGTGCCAGCAGTTTAAAGAATCAGCCCCAGCATTTT
>.|TRBV5-1|TRBJ2-1|TRBD1
CASRKDGTGAYNEQFF
TGCGCCAGCAGAAAAGACGGGACAGGGGCTTACAATGAGCAGTTCTTC
>.|TRBV6-5|TRBJ2-1|.
CASSYPSSSVGAEQFF
TGTGCCAGCAGTTACCCGAGTTCCAGTGTCGGCGCTGAGCAGTTCTTC
>few|TRBV29-1|TRBJ1-1|TRBD1
CSGAGTVMNTEAFF
TGCAGCGGCGCCGGGACAGTAATGAACACTGAAGCTTTCTTT
>.|TRBV11-2|TRBJ1-1|.
CASSPRGTPMNTEAFF
TGTGCCAGCAGCCCCCGGGGGACACCCATGAACACTGAAGCTTTCTTT
>.|TRBV2|TRBJ1-1|.
CANNARGGTEAFF
TGTGCCAACAACGCCCGGGGCGGCACTGAAGCTTTCTTT
>.|TRBV6-5|TRBJ2-1|.
CASSYARGAGEQFF
TGTGCCAGCAGCTATGCCAGAGGGGCTGGTGAGCAGTTCTTC
>.|TRBV29-1|TRBJ2-3|.
CSVNGPTGGPFYTDTQYF
TGCAGCGTCAATGGGCCAACCGGGGGCCCCTTTTACACAGATACGCAGTATTTT
>few|TRBV4-2|TRBJ1-2|.
CASSQDVTLRLYGYTF
TGTGCCAGCAGCCAAGATGTTACTCTTAGACTTTATGGCTACACCTTC
>few|TRBV6-5|TRBJ2-5|TRBD2
CASSSGTSGQETQYF
TGTGCCAGCAGTTCCGGGACTAGCGGCCAAGAGACCCAGTACTTC
>.|TRBV11-2|TRBJ2-2|.
CASSLRAQSNTGELFF
TGTGCCAGCAGCTTAAGGGCGCAGTCGAACACCGGGGAGCTGTTTTTT
>.|TRBV27|TRBJ2-2|.
CASSFQGSVNTGELFF
TGTGCCAGCAGTTTTCAGGGCTCAGTGAACACCGGGGAGCTGTTTTTT
>.|TRBV5-1|TRBJ2-1|.
CASSPPRRGSHEQFF
TGCGCCAGCAGCCCCCCGCGGCGGGGCTCGCATGAGCAGTTCTTC